A single sample is the source of the 25 T cell receptor beta chains below, sequenced in a study of patients and donors after allogeneic stem cell transplantation. TCRdb called the RT-PCR reads again in MiXCR, with one record for every CDR3 protein. The sample lists 110,000 or so distinct CDR3 sequences, 35% seen once, with around 25% in the top ten. The sequencing sample was made of blood, either unsorted or a sorted T cell fraction (not recorded which). The receptor set was obtained from a human donor who was either an allogeneic HSCT recipient or a stem cell or donor lymphocyte infusion donor (not recorded which). It is not recorded whose cells these are; they may come from a transplant donor.

This clonotype appeared a few times. In DNA, the CDR3 is TGTGCCAGCAGTTTGGGGGAGTTTCGACCCCAGCATTTT. Its translation: CASSLGEFRPQHF. J is TRBJ1-5 and V is TRBV12-3 or TRBV12-4, with D possibly matching TRBD1 (5 bases). Trimming cost V 3 bases and J 10 bases, with 13 bases left between them. CDR3 length: 13 amino acids.

The chain couples TRBV5-6 to TRBJ1-1, with D possibly matching TRBD1 (5 bases). This CDR3 region has 13 residues. V was cut by 2 bases and J by 10 bases, with 15 bases left in between. Germline lookup yields CDR1 SGHDT and CDR2 YYEEEE. In DNA, the CDR3 is TGTGCCAGCAGCTTACGACAGTCGATGGTAGCTTTCTTT. This gives the protein CASSLRQSMVAFF.

This clonotype was detected many times. This chain joins TRBV10-3 and TRBJ1-2, with 10 positions matching TRBD1. There are 15 residues in the CDR3. Trimming cost V 3 bases and J 4 bases; bases outside gene matches: 5. Per germline, CDR1 ENHRY and CDR2 SYGVKD. In DNA, the CDR3 is TGTGCCATCAGTGATCGACAGGGGGCCGTCTATGGCTACACCTTC. Protein sequence: CAISDRQGAVYGYTF.

V and J are TRBV15 and TRBJ1-5; TRBD1 is a possible D gene (6 bases). CDR1 LNHNV and CDR2 YYDKDF come from the germline V gene (reference sequence). Between the trimmed V and J ends, which lost 3 bases and 0 bases, there was a span of 12 bases. This CDR3 is built from 16 residues. For the CDR3, the DNA is TGTGCCACCAGCAGGATGGGACAAGATAGCAATCAGCCCCAGCATTTT. Encoded protein: CATSRMGQDSNQPQHF.

In this sample, this clonotype turned up a few times. The chain carries TRBV29-1 and TRBJ2-1; D gene unclear. Deletions cut 4 bases from V and 7 bases from J, with 14 bases between. The CDR3 spans 13 residues. Germline CDR1 and CDR2: SQVTM and ANQGSEA. Here the CDR3 DNA reads TGCAGCGTTGTTCGGCATTCCCCAAATGAGCAGTTCTTC. Protein: CSVVRHSPNEQFF.

CDR3 residues: CASSLQSRSEAFF. Here the CDR3 DNA reads TGCGCCAGCAGCCTCCAGAGTCGAAGTGAAGCTTTCTTT. This chain connects TRBV4-3 to TRBJ1-1, with D hard to call. The CDR3 totals 13 residues. Germline V gene data show CDR1 as LGHNA and CDR2 as YSLEER. Trimming removed 4 bases at V and 7 bases at J, with 13 bases between.

This clonotype was recorded a few times. The V and J genes are TRBV7-2 and TRBJ2-1; D remains ambiguous. V was shortened by 4 bases and J by 5 bases, with 12 bases between the two germline ends. This CDR3 contains 14 residues. CDR1 SGHTA and CDR2 FQGNSA come from the germline V gene. The CDR3: CASSSYIRDNEQFF. Written as DNA, the CDR3 is TGTGCCAGCAGCTCCTATATCCGGGACAATGAGCAGTTCTTC.

This clonotype has just a few counts. The CDR3 loop reads CASSAGTRQETQYF. The CDR3 nucleotides read TGTGCCAGCAGTGCCGGGACTAGACAAGAGACCCAGTACTTC. This chain joins TRBV6-6 and TRBJ2-5; 8 bases align to TRBD2. The CDR3 is 14 amino acids. Losses at the gene ends were 5 bases for V and 2 bases for J; bases not matched to a gene: 4. Germline CDR1 is MNHNY and CDR2 is SVGAGI (reference sequence).

The chain uses TRBV5-1 and TRBJ2-7; D is possibly TRBD1 (5 bases). CDR1 and CDR2 (germline): SGHRS, YFSETQ. The V and J ends lost 3 bases and 0 bases respectively, with 13 bases between them. This CDR3 region has 15 residues. The CDR3 here is CASSYTGSSSYEQYF. In DNA form, the CDR3 reads TGCGCCAGCAGCTACACAGGATCTAGCTCCTACGAGCAGTACTTC.

There are a few counts of this clonotype. V is TRBV6-5 and J is TRBJ2-3; D unresolved. V was shortened by 0 bases and J by 2 bases, with 12 bases between the two germline ends. There are 16 residues in the CDR3. Germline CDR1 MNHEY, CDR2 SVGAGI. This CDR3 reads CASSYSGVVTTDTQYF. For the CDR3, the DNA is TGTGCCAGCAGTTACTCCGGTGTTGTCACCACAGATACGCAGTATTTT.

The rearrangement joins TRBV7-9 to TRBJ1-4; D gene unclear. V was trimmed by 5 bases and J by 8 bases, leaving 15 bases between them. CDR1 is SEHNR and CDR2 is FQNEAQ in the germline V gene (reference sequence). The CDR3 runs 14 residues. CDR3 sequence: CASSKVGWQEKLFF. Written as DNA, the CDR3 is TGTGCCAGCAGCAAAGTAGGGTGGCAGGAAAAACTGTTTTTT.

V is TRBV28 and J is TRBJ2-2, with TRBD1 matching 7 bases. The V gene's germline CDR1 is MDHEN and CDR2 SYDVKM. V was pared by 1 base and J by 7 bases, with 6 bases of the junction left unmatched. The CDR3 has 15 residues. CDR3 amino acids: CASSLLARGYGELFF. In DNA, the CDR3 is TGTGCCAGCAGTTTATTGGCCAGGGGGTACGGGGAGCTGTTTTTT.

This clonotype has only one observation. The J gene is TRBJ2-1, the V gene TRBV20-1; the match to TRBD2 covers 7 bases. CDR1 and CDR2 (germline): DFQATT, SNEGSKA (reference sequence). The CDR3 length is 14 residues. V was pared by 2 bases and J by 6 bases, with 7 bases of the junction left unmatched. CDR3 sequence (DNA): TGCAGTGCTAGACGCGCGGGAGTAAGCAATGAGCAGTTCTTC. This gives the protein CSARRAGVSNEQFF.

This chain connects TRBV4-3 to TRBJ2-3; D is unresolved. The CDR3 is 13 residues long. The germline V gene encodes CDR1 LGHNA and CDR2 YSLEER. Trimming shortened V by 3 bases and J by 4 bases, and 8 bases separated the two germline ends. The CDR3 bases are TGCGCCAGCAGCCACCGGGCGGCAGATACGCAGTATTTT. It translates to CASSHRAADTQYF.

This clonotype was picked up a small number of times. The chain employs TRBV14 and TRBJ1-1; D is perhaps TRBD1 (5 bases). Germline V gene lookup returns CDR1 SGHDN and CDR2 FVKESK. This CDR3 is built from 12 residues. Trimming shortened V by 5 bases and J by 6 bases, and 10 bases separated the two germline ends. In DNA, the CDR3 is TGTGCCAGCAGCACTGACAGCTCTGAAGCTTTCTTT. Its protein is CASSTDSSEAFF.

V usage is TRBV6-2 or TRBV6-3 and J usage is TRBJ1-5, with D perhaps matching TRBD1 (5 bases). V was shortened by 7 bases and J by 7 bases, with 11 bases between the two germline ends. CDR1 and CDR2 from the germline V gene are MNHEY and SVGEGT. The CDR3 runs to 12 residues. CDR3 in amino acids: CASNRGWQPQHF. Written as DNA, the CDR3 is TGTGCCAGCAATCGGGGGTGGCAGCCCCAGCATTTT.

This clonotype was seen more than once but under ten times. This chain connects TRBV6-5 to TRBJ1-1, with TRBD1 identical over 10 bases. Germline-derived CDR1 and CDR2 are MNHEY and SVGAGI. The V segment lost 6 bases and the J segment 11 bases; nucleotides outside the gene matches: 12. The CDR3 has 14 amino acids. The CDR3 is CASRVDRGRPEAFF. The CDR3 nucleotides read TGTGCCAGCAGAGTAGACAGGGGGCGGCCCGAGGCTTTCTTT.

This chain links TRBV6-2 or TRBV6-3 with TRBJ2-1; 8 nucleotides match TRBD2. V lost 3 bases, J lost 7 bases, and 14 bases stayed unmatched. Germline-derived CDR1 and CDR2 are MNHEY and SVGEGT. This CDR3 is built from 17 residues. The CDR3 region is CASSYSSAGVGRNEQFF. The CDR3 DNA reads as TGTGCCAGCAGTTATTCCTCAGCGGGAGTAGGGAGAAATGAGCAGTTCTTC.

With respect to this clonotype: A much bigger clone sits one base away, suggesting this may be a read error. No conserved phenylalanine or tryptophan ends this CDR3, so it is likely a read error. The J gene is TRBJ1-5, the V gene TRBV11-2; D unresolved. This CDR3 is 13 amino acids long. The germline gives CDR1 SGHAT, CDR2 FQNNGV. V lost 3 bases and J 0 bases, leaving 3 bases between the germline ends. The CDR3 is CASSFNSNQPQHL. DNA for the CDR3: TGTGCCAGCAGCTTTAATAGCAATCAGCCCCAGCATTTG.

The chain carries TRBV7-2 and TRBJ2-1; tentative D call: TRBD2 (6 bases). Germline V gene data show CDR1 as SGHTA and CDR2 as FQGNSA. The CDR3 extends over 15 amino acids. The V gene lost 4 bases and the J gene lost 4 bases, with 14 bases spanning the gap. The CDR3 DNA reads TGTGCCAGCAGCTCCAAGACTAGATCTTACAATGAGCAGTTCTTC. Encoded protein: CASSSKTRSYNEQFF.

The CDR3 region is CASSEVWGSYEQYF. The CDR3, as DNA: TGTGCCAGTAGTGAAGTCTGGGGGTCGTACGAGCAGTACTTC. The chain uses TRBV19 and TRBJ2-7; D tentatively fits TRBD1 or TRBD2 (5 bases each). This CDR3 contains 14 residues. CDR1 LNHDA and CDR2 SQIVND come from the germline V gene (reference sequence). V was clipped by 5 bases and J by 4 bases, with 15 bases between them.

This clonotype was seen a handful of times. This chain uses TRBV27 with TRBJ2-7; 8 nucleotides match TRBD2. J lost 4 bases, V lost 2 bases, and 7 bases had no gene match. Germline CDR1 reads MNHEY; CDR2 reads SMNVEV (reference sequence). This CDR3 contains 15 residues. CDR3 loop: CASSLQTGGPYEQYF. The CDR3 DNA follows: TGTGCCAGCAGTTTACAGACGGGAGGGCCTTACGAGCAGTACTTC.

The chain is built from TRBV14 and TRBJ2-1; TRBD2 is a possible D gene (6 bases). CDR1 is SGHDN, CDR2 FVKESK, per germline. The CDR3 length is 14 residues. Trimming pared 1 base from V and 9 bases from J, leaving 13 bases between. The CDR3: CASSQVRRESEQFF. DNA for the CDR3: TGTGCCAGCAGCCAAGTCAGGCGGGAAAGTGAGCAGTTCTTC.

This clonotype was found a few times. The chain employs TRBV4-1 and TRBJ2-2; a possible D gene is TRBD2 (6 bases). Germline CDR1 reads MGHRA; CDR2 reads YSYEKL. V was cut by 1 base and J by 6 bases, with 9 bases left in between. There are 14 residues in the CDR3. CDR3 coding DNA: TGCGCCAGCAGCCAAGTCGGAGGGCCCGGGGAGCTGTTTTTT. This codes for CASSQVGGPGELFF.

V is TRBV7-9 and J is TRBJ2-1; D possibly uses TRBD1 or TRBD2 (5 bases each). The CDR3 consists of 18 residues. V lost 5 bases, J lost 2 bases, and 22 bases lay in between. Germline V gene sequence: CDR1 SEHNR, CDR2 FQNEAQ (reference sequence). CDR3 DNA sequence: TGTGCCAGCAGCACAACCCGCCGTGGGACGGAGACCTACAATGAGCAGTTCTTC. Its translation: CASSTTRRGTETYNEQFF.